This TCR beta chain originates from a study of blood T cell repertoires in COVID-19. About the study: There were acute and convalescent COVID-19 samples, and they came from the United States, Italy and Spain. Sample material is recorded as cDNA or gDNA derived from T cells, B-cell-depleted T cells, or PBMCs.

Deletions cut 5 bases from V and 4 bases from J, with 8 bases between. The CDR3 runs to 12 residues. The germline gives CDR1 GTSNPN, CDR2 SVGIG (reference sequence). Per the authors' pipeline: Amplifying reference gene primers gave estimates of nucleated cell counts. Sequenced by immunoSEQ multiplex PCR; TCRdb stores in-frame clones only, minus some. The DNA was the basis for D and trimming; V, J and clone size are from that table. The table includes about 97,000 clones, roughly nine tenths detected once. The V gene is TRBV30, the J gene TRBJ2-2; D not resolved. Sequences were obtained from peripheral blood. This receptor was obtained from a man over 45 with acute or convalescent COVID-19. CDR3 loop: CAWRPGTGELFF. The CDR3 DNA reads TGTGCCTGGCGCCCGGGCACCGGGGAGCTGTTTTTT.